Listed below are T cell receptor delta chains from one sample, sequenced in a study of fetal and pediatric gammadelta thymocytes. TCRdb reprocessed the reads using CATT. The table has over 1,100 delta-chain clones, approximately 9.4% seen once. The sequencing input was non-Vgamma9Vdelta2 gamma-delta T cells from the thymus. The source of these receptors is a human fetus. Both conserved end residues are part of each CDR3. D genes are given only for firm matches. Size is omitted from some rows. Given values are once, few, many or a class for expanded clones.

d_call: TRDD3; v_call: TRDV2; clone_size: few; j_call: TRDJ3; cdr3_aa: CACDTWDTQWDTRQMFF; cdr3_nt: TGTGCCTGTGACACCTGGGATACGCAATGGGACACCCGACAGATGTTTTTC
d_call: TRDD3; v_call: TRDV2; clone_size: medium-sized; j_call: TRDJ2; cdr3_aa: CACDTGGYNLTAQLFF; cdr3_nt: TGTGCCTGTGACACTGGGGGATACAATTTGACAGCACAACTCTTCTTT
d_call: TRDD3; v_call: TRAV38-2/DV8; clone_size: medium-sized; j_call: TRDJ3; cdr3_aa: CAYTGGSWDTRQMFF; cdr3_nt: TGTGCTTATACTGGGGGCTCCTGGGACACCCGACAGATGTTTTTC
d_call: TRDD3; v_call: TRDV2; clone_size: medium-sized; j_call: TRDJ3; cdr3_aa: CACDTGDTWDTRQMFF; cdr3_nt: TGTGCCTGTGACACCGGGGATACCTGGGACACCCGACAGATGTTTTTC
d_call: TRDD3; v_call: TRDV2; clone_size: medium-sized; j_call: TRDJ1; cdr3_aa: CACDTGGYADKLIF; cdr3_nt: TGTGCCTGTGATACTGGGGGATACGCCGATAAACTCATCTTT
d_call: TRDD3; v_call: TRDV2; clone_size: few; j_call: TRDJ3; cdr3_aa: CACDWGINPNSWDTRQMFF; cdr3_nt: TGTGCCTGTGACTGGGGGATAAACCCGAACTCCTGGGACACCCGACAGATGTTTTTC
d_call: .; v_call: TRAV29/DV5; clone_size: few; j_call: TRDJ1; cdr3_aa: CSVLLCSTGGYFDTDKLIF; cdr3_nt: .
d_call: .; v_call: TRDV3; clone_size: medium-sized; j_call: TRDJ2; cdr3_aa: CAFEEGWGALTAQLFF; cdr3_nt: TGTGCCTTTGAGGAGGGGTGGGGAGCTTTGACAGCACAACTCTTCTTT
d_call: .; v_call: TRDV2; clone_size: .; j_call: TRDJ2; cdr3_aa: CACDTGGKALTAQLFF; cdr3_nt: TGTGCCTGTGACACCGGGGGGAAAGCTTTGACAGCACAACTCTTCTTT
d_call: TRDD3; v_call: TRDV2; clone_size: large; j_call: TRDJ2; cdr3_aa: CAWSTGGFSLTAQLFF; cdr3_nt: TGTGCCTGGAGTACTGGGGGATTCTCTTTGACAGCACAACTCTTCTTT
d_call: TRDD3; v_call: TRDV2; clone_size: medium-sized; j_call: TRDJ3; cdr3_aa: CACDKGDTGDTRQMFF; cdr3_nt: TGTGCCTGTGACAAAGGGGATACCGGGGACACCCGACAGATGTTTTTC
d_call: .; v_call: TRDV1; clone_size: large; j_call: TRDJ2; cdr3_aa: CALGELGDLTAQLFF; cdr3_nt: TGTGCTCTTGGGGAACTGGGGGATTTGACAGCACAACTCTTCTTT
d_call: .; v_call: TRDV1; clone_size: large; j_call: TRDJ1; cdr3_aa: CALGEPDKLIF; cdr3_nt: TGTGCTCTTGGGGAACCCGATAAACTCATCTTT
d_call: TRDD3; v_call: TRDV1; clone_size: medium-sized; j_call: TRDJ2; cdr3_aa: CALGNPILGETAQLFF; cdr3_nt: TGTGCTCTTGGGAACCCTATACTGGGGGAGACAGCACAACTCTTCTTT
d_call: TRDD3; v_call: TRDV2; clone_size: medium-sized; j_call: TRDJ1; cdr3_aa: CASRTGGYGGTDKLIF; cdr3_nt: TGTGCCTCTCGCACTGGGGGATACGGGGGCACCGATAAACTCATCTTT
d_call: .; v_call: TRAV29/DV5; clone_size: medium-sized; j_call: TRDJ3; cdr3_aa: CAACFLLGAWDTRQMFF; cdr3_nt: TGTGCAGCTTGCTTCCTACTGGGGGCCTGGGACACCCGACAGATGTTTTTC
d_call: TRDD3; v_call: TRDV1; clone_size: medium-sized; j_call: TRDJ3; cdr3_aa: CALGGTGGSSSWDTRQMFF; cdr3_nt: TGTGCTCTTGGGGGGACTGGGGGTTCTAGCTCCTGGGACACCCGACAGATGTTTTTC
d_call: .; v_call: TRDV1; clone_size: large; j_call: TRDJ1; cdr3_aa: CALGEYFDKLIF; cdr3_nt: TGTGCTCTTGGGGAGTACTTCGATAAACTCATCTTT
d_call: .; v_call: TRDV1; clone_size: large; j_call: TRDJ2; cdr3_aa: CALGELALTAQLFF; cdr3_nt: TGTGCTCTTGGGGAACTAGCTTTGACAGCACAACTCTTCTTT
d_call: TRDD3; v_call: TRAV29/DV5; clone_size: medium-sized; j_call: TRDJ3; cdr3_aa: CAASKPYWGLSSWDTRQMFF; cdr3_nt: TGTGCAGCAAGCAAACCGTACTGGGGGCTGAGCTCCTGGGACACCCGACAGATGTTTTTC
d_call: TRDD3; v_call: TRDV1; clone_size: large; j_call: TRDJ2; cdr3_aa: CALGELLGDTAQLFF; cdr3_nt: TGTGCTCTTGGGGAACTACTGGGGGATACAGCACAACTCTTCTTT
d_call: TRDD3; v_call: TRDV1; clone_size: few; j_call: TRDJ3; cdr3_aa: CALGELVLGDSWDTRQMFF; cdr3_nt: TGTGCTCTTGGGGAACTAGTACTGGGGGACTCCTGGGACACCCGACAGATGTTTTTC
d_call: .; v_call: TRDV1; clone_size: medium-sized; j_call: TRDJ3; cdr3_aa: CALGELLGIRSWDTRQMFF; cdr3_nt: TGTGCTCTTGGGGAACTCCTAGGGATAAGGTCCTGGGACACCCGACAGATGTTTTTC
d_call: .; v_call: TRAV29/DV5; clone_size: large; j_call: TRDJ1; cdr3_aa: CAASAPYTDKLIF; cdr3_nt: TGTGCAGCAAGCGCCCCATACACCGATAAACTCATCTTT
d_call: TRDD3; v_call: TRDV3; clone_size: large; j_call: TRDJ3; cdr3_aa: CAVLGDTWDTRQMFF; cdr3_nt: TGTGCCGTACTGGGGGATACCTGGGACACCCGACAGATGTTTTTC
d_call: TRDD3; v_call: TRAV29/DV5; clone_size: medium-sized; j_call: TRDJ2; cdr3_aa: CAASYWGTLTAQLFF; cdr3_nt: TGTGCAGCAAGCTACTGGGGGACTTTGACAGCACAACTCTTCTTT
d_call: TRDD3; v_call: TRDV2; clone_size: medium-sized; j_call: TRDJ2; cdr3_aa: CACDTGDTPPLTAQLFF; cdr3_nt: TGTGCCTGTGACACGGGGGATACTCCTCCTTTGACAGCACAACTCTTCTTT
d_call: TRDD3; v_call: TRDV3; clone_size: medium-sized; j_call: TRDJ3; cdr3_aa: CASNRYWGIWDTRQMFF; cdr3_nt: TGTGCCTCCAACCGATACTGGGGGATCTGGGACACCCGACAGATGTTTTTC
d_call: TRDD3; v_call: TRAV29/DV5; clone_size: .; j_call: TRDJ1; cdr3_aa: CAASAYWGIHKLIF; cdr3_nt: TGTGCAGCAAGCGCGTACTGGGGGATACATAAACTCATCTTT
d_call: .; v_call: TRDV2; clone_size: medium-sized; j_call: TRDJ1; cdr3_aa: CACDTKGYTDKLIF; cdr3_nt: TGTGCCTGTGACACGAAGGGGTACACCGATAAACTCATCTTT
d_call: TRDD3; v_call: TRDV3; clone_size: medium-sized; j_call: TRDJ1; cdr3_aa: CAGGYADKLIF; cdr3_nt: TGTGCTGGGGGATACGCCGATAAACTCATCTTT